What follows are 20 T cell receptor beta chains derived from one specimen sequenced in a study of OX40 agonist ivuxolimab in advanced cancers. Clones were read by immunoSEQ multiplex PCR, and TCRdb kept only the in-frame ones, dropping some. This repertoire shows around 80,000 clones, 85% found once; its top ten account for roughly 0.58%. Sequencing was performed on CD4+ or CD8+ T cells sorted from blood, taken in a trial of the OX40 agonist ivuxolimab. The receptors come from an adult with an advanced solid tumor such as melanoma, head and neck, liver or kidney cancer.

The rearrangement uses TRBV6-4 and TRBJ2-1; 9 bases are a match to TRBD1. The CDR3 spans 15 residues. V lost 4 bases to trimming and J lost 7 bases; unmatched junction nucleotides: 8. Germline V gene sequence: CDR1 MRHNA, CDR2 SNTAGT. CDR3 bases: TGTGCCAGCAGTGCCTGGACAGGGGCGCTTAATGAGCAGTTCTTC. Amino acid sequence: CASSAWTGALNEQFF.

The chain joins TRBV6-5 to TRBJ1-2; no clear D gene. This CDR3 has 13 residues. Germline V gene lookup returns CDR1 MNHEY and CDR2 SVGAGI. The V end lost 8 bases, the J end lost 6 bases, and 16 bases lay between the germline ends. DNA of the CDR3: TGTGCCAGCCGTATGACGACCGCGGATGGCTACACCTTC. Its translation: CASRMTTADGYTF.

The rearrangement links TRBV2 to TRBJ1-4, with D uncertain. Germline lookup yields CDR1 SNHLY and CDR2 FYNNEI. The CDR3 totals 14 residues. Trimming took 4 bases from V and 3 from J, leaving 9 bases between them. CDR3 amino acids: CASSVRASNEKLFF. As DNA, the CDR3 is TGTGCCAGCAGTGTACGGGCCTCTAATGAAAAACTGTTTTTT.

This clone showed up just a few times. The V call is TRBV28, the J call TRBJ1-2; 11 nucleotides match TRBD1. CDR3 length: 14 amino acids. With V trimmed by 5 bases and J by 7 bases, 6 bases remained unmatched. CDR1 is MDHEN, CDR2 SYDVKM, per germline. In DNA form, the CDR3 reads TGTGCCAGCAGTCCGGGACAGGGGGTCAGTGGCTACACCTTC. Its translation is CASSPGQGVSGYTF.

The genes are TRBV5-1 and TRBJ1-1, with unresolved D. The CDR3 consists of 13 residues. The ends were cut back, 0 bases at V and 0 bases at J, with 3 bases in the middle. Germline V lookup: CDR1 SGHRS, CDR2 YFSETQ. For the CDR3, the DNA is TGCGCCAGCAGCTTGGGAGTGAACACTGAAGCTTTCTTT. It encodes CASSLGVNTEAFF.

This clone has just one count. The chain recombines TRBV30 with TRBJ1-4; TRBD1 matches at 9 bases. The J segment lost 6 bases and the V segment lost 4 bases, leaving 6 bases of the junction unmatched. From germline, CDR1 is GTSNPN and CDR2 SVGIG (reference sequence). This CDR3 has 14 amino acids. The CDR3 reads CAWIPGQGYEKLFF. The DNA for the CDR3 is TGTGCCTGGATTCCGGGACAGGGATATGAAAAACTGTTTTTT.

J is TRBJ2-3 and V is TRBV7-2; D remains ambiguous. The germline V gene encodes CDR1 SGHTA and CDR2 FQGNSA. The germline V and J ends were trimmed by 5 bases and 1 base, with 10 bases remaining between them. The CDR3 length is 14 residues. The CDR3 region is CASSPELRTDTQYF. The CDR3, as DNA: TGTGCCAGCAGCCCGGAGTTGCGCACAGATACGCAGTATTTT.

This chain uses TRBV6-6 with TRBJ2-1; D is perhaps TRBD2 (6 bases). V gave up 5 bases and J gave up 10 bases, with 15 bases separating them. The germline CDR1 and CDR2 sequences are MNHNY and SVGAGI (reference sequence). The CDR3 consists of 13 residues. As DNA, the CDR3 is TGTGCCAGCAGTCATTCGACTAGAAGGGAGCAGTTCTTC. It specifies CASSHSTRREQFF.

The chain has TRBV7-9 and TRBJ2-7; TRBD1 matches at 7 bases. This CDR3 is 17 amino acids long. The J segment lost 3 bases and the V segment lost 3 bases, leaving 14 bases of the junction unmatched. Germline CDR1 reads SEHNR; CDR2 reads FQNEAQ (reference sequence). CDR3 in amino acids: CASSFDIWGQFGYEQYF. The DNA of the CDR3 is TGTGCCAGCAGCTTCGATATATGGGGACAGTTCGGCTACGAGCAGTACTTC.

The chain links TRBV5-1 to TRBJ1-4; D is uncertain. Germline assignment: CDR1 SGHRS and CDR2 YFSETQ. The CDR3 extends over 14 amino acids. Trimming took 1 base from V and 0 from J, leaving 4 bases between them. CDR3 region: CASSLSATNEKLFF. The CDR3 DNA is TGCGCCAGCAGCTTGTCCGCAACTAATGAAAAACTGTTTTTT. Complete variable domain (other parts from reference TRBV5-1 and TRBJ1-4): KAGVTQTPRYLIKTRGQQVTLSCSPISGHRSVSWYQQTPGQGLQFLFEYFSETQRNKGNFPGRFSGRQFSNSRSEMNVSTLELGDSALYLCASSLSATNEKLFFGSGTQLSVL.

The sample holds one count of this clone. CDR3 in amino acids: CASSSLQQRTGEGHEAFF. The CDR3 DNA reads TGTGCCAGCAGCTCCTTACAACAGAGGACAGGCGAAGGTCATGAAGCTTTCTTT. The chain has TRBV11-2 and TRBJ1-1, with 7 bases aligning to TRBD1. The germline V gene encodes CDR1 SGHAT and CDR2 FQNNGV. This CDR3 region has 18 residues. V dropped 4 bases and J dropped 7; count of bases not matched to a gene: 21.

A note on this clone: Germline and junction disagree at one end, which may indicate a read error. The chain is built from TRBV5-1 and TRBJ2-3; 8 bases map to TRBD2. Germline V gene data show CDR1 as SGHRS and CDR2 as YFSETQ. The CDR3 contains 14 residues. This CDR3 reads CASSLSGGTDKQYF. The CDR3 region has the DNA TGCGCCAGCAGCTTGAGCGGGGGCACAGATAAGCAGTATTTT.

CDR3 in amino acids: CAWSVGDGGDMNTEAFF. CDR3 in DNA: TGTGCCTGGAGTGTGGGCGACGGGGGGGACATGAACACTGAAGCTTTCTTT. The chain combines TRBV30 with TRBJ1-1, with D possibly matching TRBD1 (6 bases). CDR1 and CDR2 (germline): GTSNPN, SVGIG (reference sequence). Trimming stripped 0 bases from V and 0 bases from J, with 17 bases between. This CDR3 is 17 amino acids long.

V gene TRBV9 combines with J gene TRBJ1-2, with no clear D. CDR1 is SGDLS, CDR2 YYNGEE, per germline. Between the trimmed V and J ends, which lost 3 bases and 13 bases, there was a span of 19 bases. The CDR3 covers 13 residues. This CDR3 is CASSGRHPSLSTF. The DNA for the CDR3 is TGTGCCAGCAGCGGGAGACATCCCTCTTTGAGCACCTTC.

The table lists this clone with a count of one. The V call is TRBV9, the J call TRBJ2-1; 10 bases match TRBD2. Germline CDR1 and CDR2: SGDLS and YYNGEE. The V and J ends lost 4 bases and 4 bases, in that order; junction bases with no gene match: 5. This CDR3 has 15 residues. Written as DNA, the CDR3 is TGTGCCAGCAGCACTTCGACTAGCGGGTACAATGAGCAGTTCTTC. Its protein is CASSTSTSGYNEQFF.

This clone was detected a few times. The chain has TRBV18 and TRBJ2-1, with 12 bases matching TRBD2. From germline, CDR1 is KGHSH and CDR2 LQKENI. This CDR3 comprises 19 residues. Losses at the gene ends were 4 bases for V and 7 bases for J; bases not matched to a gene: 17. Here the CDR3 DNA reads TGTGCCAGCTCACTACCACCTTCAGTCGGGACTAGCGGGCTAAATGAGCAGTTCTTC. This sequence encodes CASSLPPSVGTSGLNEQFF.

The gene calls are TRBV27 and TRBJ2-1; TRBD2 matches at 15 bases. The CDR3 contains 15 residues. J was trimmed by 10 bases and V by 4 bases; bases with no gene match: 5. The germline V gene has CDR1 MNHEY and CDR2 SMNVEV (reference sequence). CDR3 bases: TGTGCCAGCAGTTCGGGACTAGCGGGAGGCAGGGAGCAGTTCTTC. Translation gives CASSSGLAGGREQFF.

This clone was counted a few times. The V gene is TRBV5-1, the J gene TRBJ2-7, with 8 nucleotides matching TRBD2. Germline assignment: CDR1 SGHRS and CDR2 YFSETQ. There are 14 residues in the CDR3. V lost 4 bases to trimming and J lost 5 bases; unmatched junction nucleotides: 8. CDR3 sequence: CASSLRGGYNEQYF. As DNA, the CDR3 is TGCGCCAGCAGCCTGCGCGGGGGGTATAACGAGCAGTACTTC.

The CDR3 is CASSEGITGELFF. CDR3 nucleotides: TGTGCCAGCAGCGAAGGGATTACCGGGGAGCTGTTTTTT. V usage is TRBV9 and J usage is TRBJ2-2; D call uncertain. V was trimmed by 3 bases and J by 5 bases, leaving 8 bases between them. This CDR3 spans 13 amino acids. Germline V gene lookup returns CDR1 SGDLS and CDR2 YYNGEE.

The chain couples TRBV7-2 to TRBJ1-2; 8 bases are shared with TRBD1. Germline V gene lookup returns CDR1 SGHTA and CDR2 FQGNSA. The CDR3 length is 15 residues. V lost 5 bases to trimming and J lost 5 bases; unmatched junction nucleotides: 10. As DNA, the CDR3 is TGTGCCAGCAGCATCCGGACAGGGCCACAGTATGGCTACACCTTC. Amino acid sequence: CASSIRTGPQYGYTF.